Following are 11 T cell receptor beta chains from one sample sequenced in a study of chemoradiotherapy in HPV16-positive cancers. Here immunoSEQ multiplex PCR was the method, and the copy in TCRdb shows in-frame clones only, minus some. The sample lists 9,500 to 15,000 clones; approximately 78% were seen once. This sample was obtained from a patient who underwent chemoradiotherapy. The receptor set was obtained from a human donor with HPV-associated anogenital cancer.

The count of this clone is one. The chain joins TRBV6-6 to TRBJ1-5; unclear D gene. The CDR3 loop spans 10 amino acids. Trimming pared 5 bases from V and 7 bases from J, leaving 3 bases between. From germline, CDR1 is MNHNY and CDR2 SVGAGI (reference sequence). The CDR3 DNA follows: TGTGCCAGCAGTAACCAGCCCCAGCATTTT. This gives the protein CASSNQPQHF.

The J gene is TRBJ1-5, the V gene TRBV2; 9 nucleotides line up with TRBD1. This CDR3 spans 14 amino acids. V was pared by 5 bases and J by 7 bases, with 6 bases of the junction left unmatched. CDR1 and CDR2 (germline): SNHLY, FYNNEI. CDR3 nucleotide sequence: TGTGCCAGCAGTTCAACAGGGGGCGGACAGCCCCAGCATTTT. It specifies CASSSTGGGQPQHF.

The chain is built from TRBV2 and TRBJ1-1, with D unresolved. Germline V CDR1 and CDR2: SNHLY, FYNNEI. Trimming removed 8 bases from V and 11 bases from J, with 24 bases in between. The CDR3 length is 14 residues. The CDR3 reads CASLLRQLSIEAFF. The CDR3 DNA reads as TGTGCCAGCCTCCTGAGGCAACTAAGTATTGAGGCTTTCTTT.

The chain has TRBV5-1 and TRBJ2-7, with D perhaps TRBD1 (5 bases). CDR1 is SGHRS and CDR2 is YFSETQ in the germline V gene. The CDR3 is 17 residues long. Between the trimmed V and J ends, which lost 4 bases and 4 bases, there was a span of 24 bases. DNA of the CDR3: TGCGCCAGCAGCCTCGCAGCCTCGTCAGGGTCCATATACGAGCAGTACTTC. Protein: CASSLAASSGSIYEQYF.

The chain uses TRBV11-2 and TRBJ2-5; 11 positions agree with TRBD2. V shed 5 bases, J shed 2 bases, and the junction held 7 bases outside the gene matches. The CDR3 length is 16 residues. Germline CDR1 is SGHAT and CDR2 is FQNNGV. CDR3 coding DNA: TGTGCCAGCAGCCTGGGACTAGCGGCGATACAAGAGACCCAGTACTTC. Protein product: CASSLGLAAIQETQYF.

V and J are TRBV30 and TRBJ1-1; D gene uncertain. The CDR3 spans 12 residues. Trimming took off 2 bases at V and 3 bases at J, with 7 bases between the two ends. Germline V lookup: CDR1 GTSNPN, CDR2 SVGIG (reference sequence). The DNA for the CDR3 is TGTGCCTGGAGTTTCCTGGACACTGAAGCTTTCTTT. It yields the protein CAWSFLDTEAFF.

This clone has just a few counts. The chain uses TRBV7-8 and TRBJ1-4; no clear D gene. V lost 5 bases, J lost 0 bases, and 10 bases lay in between. In germline, CDR1 is SGHVS, CDR2 FQNEAQ. The CDR3 consists of 15 residues. CDR3 coding DNA: TGTGCCAGCAGCCAGTGGGGAACAACTAATGAAAAACTGTTTTTT. Amino acid sequence: CASSQWGTTNEKLFF.

This chain connects TRBV7-9 to TRBJ2-5, with 9 positions matching TRBD2. The CDR3 has 16 residues. V lost 2 bases and J lost 5; bases outside the gene matches: 9. Germline lookup yields CDR1 SEHNR and CDR2 FQNEAQ (reference sequence). The CDR3 DNA reads TGTGCCAGCAGCTTATCCGGCGGGGGGGCACGGGAGACCCAGTACTTC. This translates into CASSLSGGGARETQYF.

This clone has only a few counts. The chain recombines TRBV27 with TRBJ2-7, with 8 bases matching TRBD2. The CDR3 consists of 14 residues. The germline CDR1 and CDR2 sequences are MNHEY and SMNVEV (reference sequence). Unmatched junction bases numbered 4, after V lost 1 base and J lost 5 bases. CDR3 sequence: CASSLLAGGDEQYF. In DNA form, the CDR3 reads TGTGCCAGCAGTTTATTGGCGGGGGGCGACGAGCAGTACTTC.

This chain connects TRBV7-2 to TRBJ2-1; no clear D. V lost 1 base and J 5 bases, leaving 6 bases between the germline ends. Looked up from germline, CDR1 is SGHTA and CDR2 is FQGNSA. The CDR3 has 13 amino acids. The CDR3 DNA reads as TGTGCCAGCAGCTTAGGTCGGCACAATGAGCAGTTCTTC. This sequence encodes CASSLGRHNEQFF.

A few counts support this clone. This chain uses TRBV5-8 with TRBJ1-2; D might be TRBD1 (5 bases). The CDR3 extends over 16 amino acids. Germline values: CDR1 SGHTS, CDR2 YDEGEE. The ends were cut back, 4 bases at V and 6 bases at J, with 22 bases in the middle. Written as DNA, the CDR3 is TGTGCCAGCAGCAGCCCCCAACAGGTTAGATTGGATGGCTACACCTTC. It translates to CASSSPQQVRLDGYTF.